These T cell receptor beta chains were read from a single sample in a study of beta chain features in type 1 diabetes. The data were produced by immunoSEQ multiplex PCR, yet TCRdb's version contains in-frame clones alone and is incomplete. The table shows roughly 400,000 clones, with approximately 15% occurring only once. Specimen: naive CD4+ T cells from blood. These receptors all come from a young man in good health. Each CDR3 is given with its conserved first and last residue. A D gene is named only where the DNA matches it firmly. Clone size appears in some rows only: once, few, many, or a class for an expanded clone.

j_gene,v_gene,d_gene,abundance,len,CDR3nt,CDR3aa
TRBJ2-7,TRBV29-1,.,.,14,TGCAGCGTCACTCAGAGAGGTGTTACGGACGAGCAGTACTTC,CSVTQRGVTDEQYF
TRBJ2-5,TRBV7-9,TRBD1,.,12,TGTGCCAGCAGCCTACAGGGGGAGACCCAGTACTTC,CASSLQGETQYF
TRBJ2-1,TRBV29-1,.,.,14,TGCAGCGTCCTAGACGGGGGAGCCTACAATGAGCAGTTCTTC,CSVLDGGAYNEQFF
TRBJ2-7,TRBV9,.,.,15,TGTGCCAGCAGCGTAGATGGGGTAGCCACCTACGAGCAGTACTTC,CASSVDGVATYEQYF
TRBJ1-1,TRBV5-1,.,.,13,TGCGCCAGCAGCTGGCCGGGTGACACTGAAGCTTTCTTT,CASSWPGDTEAFF
TRBJ2-2,TRBV5-1,TRBD2,few,16,TGCGCCAGCAGTGAGTTGGCGGGAGCGAACACCGGGGAGCTGTTTTTT,CASSELAGANTGELFF
TRBJ1-1,TRBV4-1,.,few,16,TGCGCCAGCAGCCAAGGACGGGGGGTCCTGAACACTGAAGCTTTCTTT,CASSQGRGVLNTEAFF
TRBJ2-4,TRBV25-1,.,.,13,TGTGCCAGCAGTGAGGCGGCCAAAAACATTCAGTACTTC,CASSEAAKNIQYF
TRBJ2-1,TRBV9,.,.,11,TGTGCCAGCGGGAGTTTAAGTGAGCAGTTCTTC,CASGSLSEQFF
TRBJ1-2,TRBV9,.,.,15,TGTGCCAGCAGCGTAGAGGCAAAGGGCAACTATGGCTACACCTTC,CASSVEAKGNYGYTF
TRBJ2-5,TRBV5-6,.,few,16,TGTGCCAGCAGCATCCTTATAGGGCGAGGTGGTGAGACCCAGTACTTC,CASSILIGRGGETQYF
TRBJ2-7,TRBV29-1,TRBD1,.,12,TGCAGCGTGACCGGGACAGTCTACGAGCAGTACTTC,CSVTGTVYEQYF
TRBJ1-4,TRBV9,TRBD1,.,15,TGTGCCAGCAGCGTTCAGGGGGCTTCTAATGAAAAACTGTTTTTT,CASSVQGASNEKLFF
TRBJ2-1,TRBV12-2,.,.,18,TGTGCAAGTCGACAGGGACTAGCGAGAGTCCTAACTTACAATGAGCAGTTCTTC,CASRQGLARVLTYNEQFF
TRBJ2-3,TRBV7-3,.,.,12,TGTGCCAGCAGCTTGAGTACAGATACGCAGTATTTT,CASSLSTDTQYF
TRBJ2-4,TRBV13,.,.,16,TGTGCCAGCAGCTTAGTTCTTGAGCACAGGAAAAACATTCAGTACTTC,CASSLVLEHRKNIQYF
TRBJ2-5,TRBV7-9,TRBD2,few,16,TGTGCCAGCAATCCGGGACTAGCGGGACCCCAAGAGACCCAGTACTTC,CASNPGLAGPQETQYF
TRBJ1-5,TRBV5-1,.,few,14,TGCGCCAGCAGCCCGGGGGGACACGATCAGCCCCAGCATTTT,CASSPGGHDQPQHF
TRBJ2-2,TRBV7-9,.,few,14,TGTGCCAGCAGCTTATCAGGCGGTTTCGGGGAGCTGTTTTTT,CASSLSGGFGELFF